The rows below give T cell receptor beta chains drawn from one sample of a study of CD8 T cells in ankylosing spondylitis. TCRdb passed the 5' RACE reads through MiXCR, listing each CDR3 protein once. The sample includes roughly 35,000 distinct CDR3 sequences, 10% to 15% of them seen just once. Sequenced input: synovial fluid, either unsorted or a sorted T cell fraction (not recorded which). All receptors come from a male donor with ankylosing spondylitis. The CDR3 runs from the conserved cysteine through the conserved F or W. D genes are given only for firm matches. The size entry is marked missing in some rows and otherwise reads once, few, many or a size class.

>TRBD2|NA|TRBV6-5|TRBJ2-1
CASSYAGGNSYNEQFF
TGTGCCAGCAGTTACGCGGGGGGCAACTCCTACAATGAGCAGTTCTTC
>NA|NA|TRBV20-1|TRBJ2-7
CSASSLRNSYEQYF
TGCAGTGCTAGTTCTCTACGGAACTCCTACGAGCAGTACTTC
>TRBD1|few|TRBV9|TRBJ2-5
CASSVTGGLETQYF
TGTGCCAGCAGCGTAACAGGGGGGTTGGAGACCCAGTACTTC
>TRBD2|few|TRBV10-2|TRBJ2-1
CASSLAGPHNEQFF
TGCGCCAGCAGTCTAGCGGGACCCCACAATGAGCAGTTCTTC
>NA|few|TRBV12-3/TRBV12-4|TRBJ2-2
CASSSIRGSNTGELFF
TGTGCCAGCAGTTCGATCAGGGGCTCGAACACCGGGGAGCTGTTTTTT
>NA|NA|TRBV20-1|TRBJ2-7
CSALGHSETYEQYF
TGCAGTGCCCTCGGGCACTCCGAAACCTACGAGCAGTACTTC
>TRBD1|NA|TRBV12-3/TRBV12-4|TRBJ2-3
CASSIGQGGADTQYF
TGTGCCAGCAGCATCGGACAGGGGGGGGCAGATACGCAGTATTTT
>NA|many|TRBV20-1|TRBJ1-1
CSARSWENTEAFF
TGCAGTGCTAGATCCTGGGAGAACACTGAAGCTTTCTTT
>TRBD1|many|TRBV10-3|TRBJ1-1
CAISESSGNLGQGNTEAFF
TGTGCCATCAGTGAGTCGAGTGGTAATTTGGGACAGGGGAACACTGAAGCTTTCTTT
>NA|NA|TRBV6-4|TRBJ2-1
CASAPGDSYNEQFF
TGTGCCAGCGCCCCGGGGGACTCCTACAATGAGCAGTTCTTC
>NA|many|TRBV21-1|TRBJ2-7
CASSKATGYYEQYF
TGTGCCAGCAGCAAAGCAACAGGTTACTACGAGCAGTACTTC
>NA|NA|TRBV5-1|TRBJ1-4
CASSLGSGVNEKLFF
TGCGCCAGCAGCTTGGGGAGCGGGGTCAATGAAAAACTGTTTTTT
>TRBD2|many|TRBV20-1|TRBJ2-1
CSAASSGTYNEQFF
TGCAGTGCCGCTTCTAGCGGGACATACAATGAGCAGTTCTTC
>NA|few|TRBV11-2|TRBJ2-3
CAIMTAADTQYF
TGTGCCATTATGACAGCGGCGGATACGCAGTATTTT
>NA|medium-sized|TRBV4-3|TRBJ1-2
CASSQDRGRVPWGYTF
TGCGCCAGCAGCCAAGATCGTGGCCGGGTTCCGTGGGGCTACACCTTC
>NA|NA|TRBV20-1|TRBJ1-5
CCFWGRARGSNNQPQHF
TGCTGCTTTTGGGGCCGTGCCCGGGGCTCAAACAATCAGCCCCAGCATTTT
>TRBD1|NA|TRBV28|TRBJ1-4
CASSSAGQGIATNEKLFF
TGTGCCAGCAGCTCCGCGGGACAGGGAATAGCTACTAATGAAAAACTGTTTTTT
>TRBD2|many|TRBV12-3/TRBV12-4|TRBJ2-1
CASSLGGNEQFF
TGTGCCAGCAGTTTGGGGGGGAATGAGCAGTTCTTC
>NA|NA|TRBV7-9|TRBJ1-3
CASSLRASGNTIYF
TGTGCCAGCAGCTTACGGGCCTCTGGAAACACCATATATTTT
>NA|many|TRBV6-4|TRBJ2-2
CASSDSSTGELFF
TGTGCCAGCAGTGACTCTAGCACCGGGGAGCTGTTTTTT
>NA|few|TRBV20-1|TRBJ1-1
CSATGGVSTEAFF
TGCAGTGCTACCGGGGGAGTTAGCACTGAAGCTTTCTTT
>NA|NA|TRBV12-3/TRBV12-4|TRBJ2-1
CASSFNGGEEQFF
TGTGCCAGCAGTTTCAATGGGGGAGAGGAGCAGTTCTTC
>NA|NA|TRBV10-3|TRBJ1-2
CAISESARGGYGYTF
TGTGCCATCAGTGAGTCGGCCAGGGGAGGCTATGGCTACACCTTC
>NA|NA|TRBV7-9|TRBJ1-1
CASSSWTPNTEAFF
TGTGCCAGCAGCTCCTGGACACCGAACACTGAAGCTTTCTTT
>TRBD2|NA|TRBV20-1|TRBJ2-7
CSAPSGDLLEQYF
TGCAGTGCTCCTAGCGGGGACCTCTTGGAGCAGTACTTC
>NA|many|TRBV27|TRBJ1-5
CASSLSGHGNQPQHF
TGTGCCAGCAGTTTATCCGGGCATGGCAATCAGCCCCAGCATTTT
>NA|NA|TRBV27|TRBJ2-3
CASSRRITDTQYF
TGTGCCAGCAGCAGAAGGATCACAGATACGCAGTATTTT
>TRBD2|many|TRBV6-5|TRBJ2-1
CASSYSPTSGRHNEQFF
TGTGCCAGCAGTTACTCGCCGACTAGCGGGAGGCACAATGAGCAGTTCTTC
>TRBD2|NA|TRBV12-3/TRBV12-4|TRBJ2-7
CASSLGGLRTSGYEQYF
TGTGCCAGCAGTTTAGGTGGGTTAAGGACTAGCGGTTACGAGCAGTACTTC
>TRBD2|NA|TRBV12-3/TRBV12-4|TRBJ2-4
CASSPGGSKNIQYF
TGTGCCAGCAGTCCCGGGGGGTCCAAAAACATTCAGTACTTC
>NA|NA|TRBV7-9|TRBJ2-1
CASSLAAGYGNEQFF
TGTGCCAGCAGCTTAGCTGCAGGGTACGGCAATGAGCAGTTCTTC
>NA|NA|TRBV6-4|TRBJ2-3
CASSDSIVVTKGLGTQYF
TGTGCCAGCAGTGACTCGATCGTGGTGACTAAAGGGCTGGGTACGCAGTATTTT
>TRBD1|many|TRBV5-5|TRBJ2-1
CASSLDGTAVSSYNEQFF
TGTGCCAGCAGCTTGGACGGGACAGCCGTAAGCTCCTACAATGAGCAGTTCTTC
>NA|NA|TRBV4-3|TRBJ1-1
CASSPRAHMNTEAFF
TGCGCCAGCAGCCCCCGGGCCCACATGAACACTGAAGCTTTCTTT
>NA|NA|TRBV7-9|TRBJ2-1
CASSIDRSSYNEQFF
TGTGCCAGCAGCATAGACAGGAGCTCCTACAATGAGCAGTTCTTC
>TRBD1|NA|TRBV5-1|TRBJ2-7
CASSPGQGQAYEQYF
TGCGCCAGCAGCCCAGGACAGGGGCAAGCCTACGAGCAGTACTTC
>NA|many|TRBV6-5|TRBJ1-6
CASSYSGGDSGSPLHF
TGTGCCAGCAGTTACTCCGGGGGCGATTCGGGTTCACCCCTCCACTTT
>NA|NA|TRBV5-1|TRBJ1-1
CASSLGAGGEAFF
TGCGCCAGCAGCTTGGGAGCGGGGGGTGAAGCTTTCTTT
>TRBD2|many|TRBV5-1|TRBJ2-1
CASSFVLAGRDEQFF
TGCGCCAGCAGCTTCGTCCTAGCGGGAAGGGATGAGCAGTTCTTC
>TRBD2|few|TRBV6-5|TRBJ2-3
CASSILAGGGTDTQYF
TGTGCCAGCAGTATACTAGCGGGTGGGGGCACAGATACGCAGTATTTT
>NA|NA|TRBV3-1|TRBJ2-1
CASSRGPRVSYNEQFF
TGTGCCAGCAGCAGGGGACCTCGCGTCTCCTACAATGAGCAGTTCTTC
>TRBD1|NA|TRBV27|TRBJ2-7
CASSFRTGWHEQYF
TGTGCCAGCAGTTTCAGGACAGGGTGGCACGAGCAGTACTTC
>TRBD2|few|TRBV28|TRBJ2-5
CASREAGGWQETQYF
TGTGCCAGCAGAGAAGCGGGGGGGTGGCAAGAGACCCAGTACTTC
>NA|NA|TRBV6-2/TRBV6-3|TRBJ1-1
CASNPGHMNTEAFF
TGTGCCAGCAACCCGGGACATATGAACACTGAAGCTTTCTTT
>TRBD1|few|TRBV10-3|TRBJ1-5
CAISGQGNQPQHF
TGTGCCATCAGTGGACAGGGGAATCAGCCCCAGCATTTT
>TRBD1|NA|TRBV7-9|TRBJ2-1
CASSFGQGEADEQFF
TGTGCCAGCAGCTTCGGACAGGGGGAAGCGGATGAGCAGTTCTTC
>NA|NA|TRBV7-2|TRBJ2-6
CASSLAGANVLTF
TGTGCCAGCAGCTTGGCTGGGGCCAACGTCCTGACTTTC
>NA|many|TRBV11-2|TRBJ1-2
CASSPDRTTLPLANYGYTF
TGTGCCAGCAGCCCCGACAGGACCACACTTCCTTTGGCTAACTATGGCTACACCTTC
>NA|NA|TRBV6-2/TRBV6-3|TRBJ2-1
CASSYRTTGLNEQFF
TGTGCCAGCAGTTACCGGACGACAGGTCTGAACGAGCAGTTCTTC
>NA|NA|TRBV27|TRBJ2-7
CASRGFGGGSYEQYF
TGTGCCAGCAGGGGTTTTGGGGGCGGCTCCTACGAGCAGTACTTC
>TRBD2|NA|TRBV24-1|TRBJ2-1
CATSDTPGLAGMTVYNEQFF
TGTGCCACCAGTGATACACCTGGACTAGCGGGAATGACGGTATACAATGAGCAGTTCTTC
>NA|many|TRBV28|TRBJ2-7
CASSLYGGTLGDYEQYF
TGTGCCAGCAGTTTATACGGGGGCACCTTAGGGGATTACGAGCAGTACTTC
>NA|NA|TRBV9|TRBJ1-4
CASSGREFSEKLFF
TGTGCCAGCAGCGGCAGGGAATTTAGCGAAAAACTGTTTTTT
>NA|NA|TRBV7-9|TRBJ2-1
CASSSGWNNEQFF
TGTGCCAGCAGCTCAGGGTGGAACAATGAGCAGTTCTTC
>NA|few|TRBV7-9|TRBJ2-7
CASSLPRGHSYEQYF
TGTGCCAGCAGCCTGCCCCGGGGGCACTCCTACGAGCAGTACTTC